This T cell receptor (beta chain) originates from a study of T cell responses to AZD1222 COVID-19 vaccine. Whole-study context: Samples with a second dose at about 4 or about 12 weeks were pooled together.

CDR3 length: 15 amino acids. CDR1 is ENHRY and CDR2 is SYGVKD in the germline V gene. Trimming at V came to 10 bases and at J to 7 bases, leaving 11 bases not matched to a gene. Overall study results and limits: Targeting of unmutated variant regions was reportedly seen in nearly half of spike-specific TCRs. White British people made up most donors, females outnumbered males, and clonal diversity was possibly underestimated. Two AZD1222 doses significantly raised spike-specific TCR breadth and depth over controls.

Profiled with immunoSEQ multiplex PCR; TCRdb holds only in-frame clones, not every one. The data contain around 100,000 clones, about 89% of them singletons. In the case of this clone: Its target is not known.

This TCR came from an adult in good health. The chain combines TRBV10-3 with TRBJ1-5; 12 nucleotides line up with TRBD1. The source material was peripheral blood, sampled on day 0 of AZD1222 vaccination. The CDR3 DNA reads TGTGCCAGCTATACCGGGACAGGGGGCAGGCAGCCCCAGCATTTT. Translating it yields CASYTGTGGRQPQHF.